Listed here are 24 T cell receptor beta chains from one sample, sequenced in a study of blood T cell repertoires in COVID-19. Sequenced by immunoSEQ multiplex PCR; TCRdb stores in-frame clones only, minus some. This sample yields fewer than 250,000 clones, of which less than 85% are seen a single time; around an eighth belongs to the top ten. Sequenced material: peripheral blood. These receptors originate from a woman aged 50 to 60 with acute or convalescent COVID-19.

Written as DNA, the CDR3 is TGTGCCAGCAGTGTATTTGGCGGCCAAGAGACCCAGTACTTC. It specifies CASSVFGGQETQYF. The chain recombines TRBV2 with TRBJ2-5; unclear D gene. The germline CDR1 and CDR2 sequences are SNHLY and FYNNEI. Between the trimmed V and J ends, which lost 4 bases and 1 base, there was a span of 10 bases. This CDR3 comprises 14 residues.

This chain links TRBV5-1 with TRBJ1-5; 9 positions match TRBD1. The CDR3 extends over 14 amino acids. Germline-derived CDR1 and CDR2 are SGHRS and YFSETQ. Germline trimming cut 4 bases from V and 4 bases from J; bases unmatched to any gene: 3. The CDR3 spells CASSPGTGNQPQHF. The DNA of the CDR3 is TGCGCCAGCAGCCCCGGGACAGGGAATCAGCCCCAGCATTTT.

V is TRBV27 and J is TRBJ2-7, with D tentatively TRBD2 (5 bases). Germline-derived CDR1 and CDR2 are MNHEY and SMNVEV (reference sequence). CDR3 length: 14 residues. The ends were cut back, 3 bases at V and 3 bases at J, with 12 bases in the middle. CDR3 bases: TGTGCCAGCAGTTTGGGAGTTGACATCTACGAGCAGTACTTC. It translates to CASSLGVDIYEQYF.

V gene TRBV7-8 combines with J gene TRBJ2-2; TRBD2 matches at 9 bases. The ends lost 1 base at V and 4 bases at J; junction bases unmatched: 10. Germline loops: CDR1 SGHVS, CDR2 FQNEAQ. The CDR3 spans 18 residues. This CDR3 reads CASSLVNSGGSGTGELFF. As DNA, the CDR3 is TGTGCCAGCAGCTTAGTCAATAGCGGGGGATCGGGCACCGGGGAGCTGTTTTTT.

This clone was picked up one time. The chain has TRBV7-6 and TRBJ1-2; D unclear. CDR1 is SGHVS, CDR2 FNYEAQ, per germline. The V end was cut by 5 bases, the J end by 0 bases, with 13 bases between. The CDR3 runs to 15 residues. The CDR3 DNA sequence: TGTGCCAGCAGCCTTGGGAGGCCAGCTAACTATGGCTACACCTTC. It translates to CASSLGRPANYGYTF.

The chain recombines TRBV30 with TRBJ1-5; possibly TRBD1 for D (5 bases). V lost 2 bases and J 6 bases, leaving 8 bases between the germline ends. Germline V gene lookup returns CDR1 GTSNPN and CDR2 SVGIG (reference sequence). The CDR3 has 12 amino acids. The CDR3 here is CAWSKGSQPQHF. The DNA of the CDR3 is TGTGCCTGGAGTAAGGGGTCTCAGCCCCAGCATTTT.

This chain joins TRBV12-3 or TRBV12-4 and TRBJ1-2; D perhaps matches TRBD1 (5 bases). This CDR3 contains 11 residues. V was cut by 6 bases and J by 6 bases, with 8 bases left in between. The CDR3 spells CASRGRNGYTF. For the CDR3, the DNA is TGTGCCAGCAGGGGGCGTAATGGCTACACCTTC.

V usage is TRBV5-1 and J usage is TRBJ2-2; D ambiguous. The CDR3 totals 13 residues. Trimming stripped 1 base from V and 6 bases from J, with 7 bases between. CDR1 is SGHRS, CDR2 YFSETQ, per germline. For the CDR3, the DNA is TGCGCCAGCAGCTTGTTCGACTCCGGGGAGCTGTTTTTT. This gives the protein CASSLFDSGELFF.

The genes are TRBV5-1 and TRBJ2-7; 10 positions match TRBD2. V lost 4 bases, J lost 2 bases, and 6 bases stayed unmatched. Germline-derived CDR1 and CDR2 are SGHRS and YFSETQ. CDR3 length equals 15 residues. The CDR3 is CASSPGLAAAYEQYF. The CDR3 coding sequence is TGCGCCAGCAGCCCCGGACTAGCGGCGGCCTACGAGCAGTACTTC.

This clone was counted a single time. V and J are TRBV9 and TRBJ1-3; D is undetermined. Trimming stripped 0 bases from V and 3 bases from J, with 7 bases between. CDR1 and CDR2 from the germline V gene are SGDLS and YYNGEE. The CDR3 totals 14 residues. Written as DNA, the CDR3 is TGTGCCAGCAGCGTAGATACGGGTGGAAACACCATATATTTT. Its translation is CASSVDTGGNTIYF.

This clone has just a few counts. The chain employs TRBV18 and TRBJ1-3; 10 bases agree with TRBD1. The V and J ends lost 2 bases and 1 base, in that order; junction bases with no gene match: 11. The length of the CDR3 is 19 residues. Germline CDR1 KGHSH, CDR2 LQKENI. DNA of the CDR3: TGTGCCAGCTCACCATCCGGGACAGGGGCAATTGGGTCTGGAAACACCATATATTTT. This sequence encodes CASSPSGTGAIGSGNTIYF.

V and J are TRBV9 and TRBJ2-1, with 8 bases matching TRBD2. This CDR3 has 14 residues. J was trimmed by 5 bases and V by 0 bases; bases with no gene match: 1. Germline loops: CDR1 SGDLS, CDR2 YYNGEE. The CDR3 reads CASSVAGLDNEQFF. CDR3 DNA sequence: TGTGCCAGCAGCGTAGCGGGACTAGACAATGAGCAGTTCTTC.

In DNA form, the CDR3 reads TGTGCCAGTGTGCCAGCGGGGGGGAGATACAATGAGCAGTTCTTC. It codes for CASVPAGGRYNEQFF. V gene TRBV19 combines with J gene TRBJ2-1; 10 positions match TRBD2. The CDR3 runs 15 residues. Unmatched junction bases numbered 8, after V lost 8 bases and J lost 4 bases. From germline, CDR1 is LNHDA and CDR2 SQIVND (reference sequence).

This clone has only a few counts. The genes are TRBV20-1 and TRBJ1-2; tentatively, D is TRBD1 (6 bases). Between the trimmed V and J ends, which lost 3 bases and 6 bases, there was a span of 17 bases. In germline, CDR1 is DFQATT, CDR2 SNEGSKA (reference sequence). CDR3 length: 14 residues. The CDR3 protein is CSASLDRNIHGYTF. The CDR3 DNA is TGCAGTGCTAGTTTAGACAGGAATATCCATGGCTACACCTTC.

The chain uses TRBV6-2 or TRBV6-3 and TRBJ1-6; D gene uncertain. The ends were cut back, 2 bases at V and 8 bases at J, with 4 bases in the middle. Germline V lookup: CDR1 MNHEY, CDR2 SVGEGT. CDR3 length: 12 amino acids. The CDR3 here is CASSYDYSPLHF. CDR3 DNA sequence: TGTGCCAGCAGTTACGACTATTCACCCCTCCACTTT.

The chain joins TRBV29-1 to TRBJ1-1; D is unresolved. V was shortened by 7 bases and J by 1 base, with 16 bases between the two germline ends. This CDR3 is built from 14 residues. The germline CDR1 and CDR2 sequences are SQVTM and ANQGSEA. In DNA form, the CDR3 reads TGCAGCGGTGTGGCGGGCCCCGCGAACACTGAAGCTTTCTTT. It is translated as CSGVAGPANTEAFF.

The chain combines TRBV1 with TRBJ2-3; TRBD2 is taken as the D call from the table, unchecked against the DNA. TRBV1 is shown as a pseudogene. CDR3 size: 20 residues. The CDR3 is CTSSQVIERGRPVSTDTQYF. DNA for the CDR3: TGCACCAGCAGCCAAGTAATCGAGCGGGGGCGCCCTGTTAGCACAGATACGCAGTATTTT.

DNA of the CDR3: TGTGCCAGCTCAACCGGGACAGGGGGGGAGCAGTACTTC. Translated: CASSTGTGGEQYF. V is TRBV2 and J is TRBJ2-7; 11 nucleotides align to TRBD1. Germline CDR1 is SNHLY and CDR2 is FYNNEI. CDR3 size: 13 residues. The J segment lost 7 bases and the V segment lost 8 bases, leaving 7 bases of the junction unmatched.

As regards this clone: An end of the junction does not agree with germline; a read error may underlie this. The chain is built from TRBV5-1 and TRBJ1-4, with D possibly being TRBD1 (6 bases). From germline, CDR1 is SGHRS and CDR2 YFSETQ. The CDR3 sequence is 14 residues long. The CDR3 reads CASSLGQGSEKLFF. As DNA, the CDR3 is TGCGCCAGCAGCTTGGGGCAGGGGAGTGAAAAACTATTTTTT.

The J gene is TRBJ1-2, the V gene TRBV12-3 or TRBV12-4; TRBD1 matches at 8 bases. The CDR3 is 13 amino acids. Trimming at V came to 5 bases and at J to 6 bases, leaving 5 bases not matched to a gene. The CDR3 loop reads CASSRRGRDGYTF. CDR3 DNA: TGTGCCAGCAGTCGCAGGGGGCGGGATGGCTACACCTTC.

This sequence joins TRBV6-6 and TRBJ2-7, with D possibly TRBD2 on 6 matching bases. This CDR3 is built from 15 residues. Germline CDR1 and CDR2: MNHNY and SVGAGI (reference sequence). Deletions cut 6 bases from V and 1 base from J, with 16 bases between. The CDR3 reads CASSPVGRGSYEQYF. Here the CDR3 DNA reads TGTGCCAGCAGCCCAGTTGGGCGGGGATCCTACGAGCAGTACTTC.

The CDR3 sequence is CASSLDPLSGTRAGANVLTF. CDR3 nucleotides: TGTGCCAGCAGCTTAGATCCCTTGAGCGGGACCCGAGCTGGGGCCAACGTCCTGACTTTC. The chain joins TRBV11-2 to TRBJ2-6; 7 positions agree with TRBD2. V was pared by 0 bases and J by 2 bases, with 13 bases of the junction left unmatched. CDR3 length: 20 residues. The germline CDR1 and CDR2 sequences are SGHAT and FQNNGV.

This clone was seen just once. The rearrangement joins TRBV6-1 to TRBJ2-5; D remains ambiguous. Germline V gene lookup returns CDR1 MNHNS and CDR2 SASEGT. V lost 5 bases and J lost 5, with 6 bases in between. The CDR3 extends over 11 amino acids. CDR3 region: CASSPLETQYF. Written as DNA, the CDR3 is TGTGCCAGCAGTCCCTTGGAGACCCAGTACTTC.

This chain uses TRBV5-6 with TRBJ1-3; D uncertain. CDR1 and CDR2 (germline): SGHDT, YYEEEE. V lost 0 bases to trimming and J lost 1 base, with 11 bases between them. The CDR3 runs 16 residues. CDR3 loop: CASSLATEWSGNTIYF. In DNA form, the CDR3 reads TGTGCCAGCAGCTTGGCAACTGAGTGGTCTGGAAACACCATATATTTT.